This T cell receptor (beta chain) was obtained from a study of T cell responses to AZD1222 COVID-19 vaccine. Whole-study findings and limits: Most donors were white British and more were female, and clonal diversity was possibly underestimated. Only 5 or 6 people who got AZD1222 tested seropositive at baseline. No day 14 peak samples; only post-peak repertoires were characterized.

Looked up from germline, CDR1 is SGHAT and CDR2 is FQNNGV. This CDR3 region has 16 residues. V was cut by 0 bases and J by 0 bases, with 12 bases left in between. In the case of this clone: Its target is not known.

TCRdb's copy holds only in-frame clones and misses some; the assay was immunoSEQ multiplex PCR. This table has 150,000 to 200,000 clones, roughly 94% appearing once. This chain links TRBV11-2 with TRBJ2-7, with D perhaps TRBD2 (5 bases). The TCR sequence derives from an adult who received the AZD1222 COVID-19 vaccine. Material: peripheral blood, obtained 28 days after the second AZD1222 dose. The CDR3 reads CASSLEGLGSSYEQYF. For the CDR3, the DNA is TGTGCCAGCAGCTTAGAAGGACTTGGGAGCTCCTACGAGCAGTACTTC.